The source of this T cell receptor (beta chain) is a study of T cells in Graves' hyperthyroidism and ophthalmopathy. In the study overall: At the time of initial diagnosis and before any treatment, peripheral blood was collected. Broader study findings: Most clonotypes expanded in thyroid above 0.001 were likewise present in blood.

There were TCR beta CDR3 regions amplified from RNA transcripts. The HTBI set primed first-round TCR CDR3 RT-PCR. MiXCR was run by TCRdb on the multiplex PCR reads, yielding one entry per CDR3 protein. The sample lists hundreds of thousands of distinct CDR3 sequences; roughly 14% were seen once. The source of the PBMCs was 10 ml of fresh peripheral blood. This clonotype was seen ten or more times. Its specificity is not known. CDR3 length: 13 residues. Germline V gene data show CDR1 as SNHLY and CDR2 as FYNNEI. V lost 4 bases to trimming and J lost 6 bases, with 12 bases between them. This TCR came from a man younger than 30 with Graves' ophthalmopathy. The sequencing sample was made of blood. This chain joins TRBV2 and TRBJ2-5, with unresolved D. This chain's CDR3 is CASSGEEQQTQYF. The CDR3 nucleotides read TGTGCCAGCAGTGGGGAAGAGCAGCAGACCCAGTACTTC.